Below are 2 T cell receptor beta chains sequenced from a single sample in a study of shared clonotypes between healthy human individuals. Clones were sequenced by immunoSEQ multiplex PCR, and TCRdb holds only the in-frame ones, with some missing. Of 1,500,000 or so clones detected, roughly 96% appear once; the ten largest clones hold over 1%. Sequenced sample: naive CD4+ T cells sorted from blood. Subset here: CD45RA+ positively selected. The receptors stem from a man aged 25-45 years in good health.

The V and J genes are TRBV9 and TRBJ2-5; D possibly corresponds to TRBD2 (5 bases). Per the germline V gene, CDR1 is SGDLS and CDR2 is YYNGEE. The CDR3 spans 13 residues. The germline V and J ends were trimmed by 4 bases and 5 bases, with 12 bases remaining between them. The chain's CDR3 is CASSLDWEETQYF. Here the CDR3 DNA reads TGTGCCAGCAGCTTGGACTGGGAGGAGACCCAGTACTTC.

This chain joins TRBV7-9 and TRBJ2-1, with 10 nucleotides matching TRBD2. V trimming: 4 bases; J trimming: 6 bases; junction bases outside the gene matches: 6. The CDR3 runs 15 residues. Germline V lookup: CDR1 SEHNR, CDR2 FQNEAQ (reference sequence). In DNA, the CDR3 is TGTGCCAGCAGCTCTCTAGCGGGAGTGGTCAATGAGCAGTTCTTC. This gives the protein CASSSLAGVVNEQFF. Looking up the rest from reference TRBV7-9 and TRBJ2-1 gives the full variable domain: DTGVSQNPRHKITKRGQNVTFRCDPISEHNRLYWYRQTLGQGPEFLTYFQNEAQLEKSRLLSDRFSAERPKGSFSTLEIQRTEQGDSAMYLCASSSLAGVVNEQFFGPGTRLTVL.